One sample yielded the 23 T cell receptor beta chains listed below, sequenced in a study of T cells in localized non-small cell lung cancer. TCRdb's table, derived via immunoSEQ multiplex PCR, lists solely in-frame clones and lacks some. Altogether tens of thousands of clones are present, around 73% being singletons, with the ten largest covering approximately 35%. Sequenced here: peripheral blood, sampled before any cancer treatment. The receptors were gathered from a male donor older than 55 with stage II squamous cell lung carcinoma.

The chain links TRBV30 to TRBJ2-3, with 11 bases matching TRBD2. This CDR3 has 13 amino acids. Germline loops: CDR1 GTSNPN, CDR2 SVGIG (reference sequence). J gave up 4 bases and V 5 bases, and 2 bases lay outside the gene matches. The CDR3 loop reads CAWELAGADTQYF. For the CDR3, the DNA is TGTGCCTGGGAACTAGCGGGAGCAGATACGCAGTATTTT.

This rearrangement joins TRBV19 to TRBJ1-2; TRBD1 matches 8 bases. This CDR3 is built from 15 residues. Unmatched junction bases numbered 10, after V lost 6 bases and J lost 4 bases. The germline V gene encodes CDR1 LNHDA and CDR2 SQIVND (reference sequence). CDR3 protein: CASSDSGTGLYGYTF. The CDR3 nucleotides are TGTGCCAGTAGCGACTCCGGGACAGGTCTCTATGGCTACACCTTC.

At least ten counts were recorded for this clone. J is TRBJ1-5 and V is TRBV6-6; D unresolved. The ends were cut back, 0 bases at V and 1 base at J, with 1 base in the middle. The germline V gene encodes CDR1 MNHNY and CDR2 SVGAGI (reference sequence). CDR3 length: 13 amino acids. CDR3 amino acids: CASSYSSNQPQHF. CDR3 sequence (DNA): TGTGCCAGCAGTTACTCGAGCAATCAGCCCCAGCATTTT.

This sequence joins TRBV2 and TRBJ2-2; D is undetermined. V dropped 8 bases and J dropped 4 bases, with 8 bases sitting between them. The CDR3 covers 12 residues. From germline, CDR1 is SNHLY and CDR2 FYNNEI. CDR3 amino acids: CASGLVTGELFF. The CDR3 nucleotides read TGTGCCAGCGGGTTGGTCACCGGGGAGCTGTTTTTT. Full variable domain (outside the CDR3, taken from reference TRBV2 and TRBJ2-2): EPEVTQTPSHQVTQMGQEVILRCVPISNHLYFYWYRQILGQKVEFLVSFYNNEISEKSEIFDDQFSVERPDGSNFTLKIRSTKLEDSAMYFCASGLVTGELFFGEGSRLTVL.

The rearrangement joins TRBV30 to TRBJ2-2; 10 positions agree with TRBD2. The CDR3 runs 16 residues. Per germline, CDR1 GTSNPN and CDR2 SVGIG (reference sequence). J gave up 4 bases and V 1 base, and 6 bases lay outside the gene matches. DNA of the CDR3: TGTGCCTGGAGTGAAACCCCTAGCGGGAGCACCGGGGAGCTGTTTTTT. Residues: CAWSETPSGSTGELFF.

This chain joins TRBV5-1 and TRBJ2-3, with TRBD1 as a possible D gene (5 bases). Germline CDR1 reads SGHRS; CDR2 reads YFSETQ. Trimming removed 4 bases from V and 2 bases from J, with 20 bases in between. The CDR3 is 17 residues long. CDR3 loop: CASSRPQESTSTDTQYF. The CDR3 bases are TGCGCCAGCAGCCGACCACAGGAGTCCACCTCCACAGATACGCAGTATTTT.

The V and J genes are TRBV19 and TRBJ2-1; TRBD2 matches 7 bases. The CDR3 has 15 residues. With 0 bases clipped from V and 7 bases from J, the junction kept 6 bases outside the gene matches. The germline CDR1 and CDR2 sequences are LNHDA and SQIVND (reference sequence). The CDR3 region has the DNA TGTGCCAGTAGTATAGATGCCATGGGGGGGAATGAGCAGTTCTTC. Translated, it gives CASSIDAMGGNEQFF. Looking up the rest from reference TRBV19 and TRBJ2-1 gives the full variable domain: DGGITQSPKYLFRKEGQNVTLSCEQNLNHDAMYWYRQDPGQGLRLIYYSQIVNDFQKGDIAEGYSVSREKKESFPLTVTSAQKNPTAFYLCASSIDAMGGNEQFFGPGTRLTVL.

The chain uses TRBV5-1 and TRBJ2-1; D gene uncertain. The ends were cut back, 2 bases at V and 8 bases at J, with 8 bases in the middle. The CDR3 has 12 residues. Per germline, CDR1 SGHRS and CDR2 YFSETQ. The CDR3, as DNA: TGCGCCAGCAGCTTTGCCGACGATGAGCAGTTCTTC. This translates into CASSFADDEQFF.

This clone was picked up a small number of times. The chain employs TRBV5-5 and TRBJ1-1; no definite D call. This CDR3 comprises 15 residues. CDR1 and CDR2 from the germline V gene are SGHKS and YYEKEE (reference sequence). V gave up 0 bases and J gave up 3 bases, with 12 bases separating them. This chain's CDR3 is CASSLVVSRDTEAFF. The CDR3 nucleotides are TGTGCCAGCAGCTTGGTCGTTTCGAGGGACACTGAAGCTTTCTTT.

The gene calls are TRBV19 and TRBJ2-7, with D unclear. This CDR3 is 13 amino acids long. Trimming took off 2 bases at V and 2 bases at J, with 7 bases between the two ends. Germline CDR1 and CDR2: LNHDA and SQIVND (reference sequence). The CDR3 region is CASSITPTYEQYF. The CDR3 DNA follows: TGTGCCAGTAGTATAACCCCTACCTACGAGCAGTACTTC. The full variable domain, its missing parts supplied by reference TRBV19 and TRBJ2-7, is DGGITQSPKYLFRKEGQNVTLSCEQNLNHDAMYWYRQDPGQGLRLIYYSQIVNDFQKGDIAEGYSVSREKKESFPLTVTSAQKNPTAFYLCASSITPTYEQYFGPGTRLTVT.

The chain has TRBV15 and TRBJ2-2, with D possibly being TRBD1 (6 bases). Germline loops: CDR1 LNHNV, CDR2 YYDKDF (reference sequence). V was shortened by 0 bases and J by 4 bases, with 12 bases between the two germline ends. This CDR3 contains 16 residues. As DNA, the CDR3 is TGTGCCACCAGCAGAGAAAGGGCAGGGGTCACCGGGGAGCTGTTTTTT. This translates into CATSRERAGVTGELFF.

The chain carries TRBV19 and TRBJ2-5; D uncertain. Germline V gene lookup returns CDR1 LNHDA and CDR2 SQIVND (reference sequence). This CDR3 comprises 12 residues. Trimming shortened V by 5 bases and J by 0 bases, and 4 bases separated the two germline ends. This chain's CDR3 is CASSDNQETQYF. The CDR3 DNA reads as TGTGCCAGTAGTGACAACCAAGAGACCCAGTACTTC.

The chain is built from TRBV5-6 and TRBJ1-3, with TRBD1 matching 10 bases. Looked up from germline, CDR1 is SGHDT and CDR2 is YYEEEE. This CDR3 comprises 15 residues. The trim removed 4 bases at V and 3 bases at J, leaving 4 bases unmatched. The CDR3 sequence is CASSRDRGSGNTIYF. The CDR3 DNA sequence: TGTGCCAGCAGCAGGGACAGGGGAAGTGGAAACACCATATATTTT.

This chain connects TRBV6-6 to TRBJ2-7, with D unclear. CDR1 is MNHNY and CDR2 is SVGAGI in the germline V gene (reference sequence). This CDR3 is 13 amino acids long. Deletions cut 0 bases from V and 2 bases from J, with 5 bases between. CDR3 nucleotide sequence: TGTGCCAGCAGTTACTCGCGCACCTACGAGCAGTACTTC. This translates into CASSYSRTYEQYF.

This chain connects TRBV27 to TRBJ2-1; D is possibly TRBD1 (6 bases). The V and J ends lost 1 base and 4 bases respectively, with 8 bases between them. The CDR3 has 14 amino acids. Germline loops: CDR1 MNHEY, CDR2 SMNVEV (reference sequence). The CDR3 nucleotides are TGTGCCAGCAGTTTATTACAGGGATACAATGAGCAGTTCTTC. It codes for CASSLLQGYNEQFF.

This clone was seen a few times. Other DNA variants within this sample encode the same CDR3. The V call is TRBV2, the J call TRBJ2-1; the D is unclear. V was cut by 1 base and J by 8 bases, with 6 bases left in between. The CDR3 loop spans 12 amino acids. In germline, CDR1 is SNHLY, CDR2 FYNNEI. The CDR3: CASSEGWDEQFF. The DNA of the CDR3 is TGTGCCAGCAGTGAAGGGTGGGATGAGCAGTTCTTC. The full variable domain, in which reference TRBV2 and TRBJ2-1 provide the parts outside the CDR3, is EPEVTQTPSHQVTQMGQEVILRCVPISNHLYFYWYRQILGQKVEFLVSFYNNEISEKSEIFDDQFSVERPDGSNFTLKIRSTKLEDSAMYFCASSEGWDEQFFGPGTRLTVL.

This clone was counted a single time. The chain couples TRBV6-5 to TRBJ1-2; no firm D call. This CDR3 has 14 amino acids. V lost 6 bases and J lost 4, with 15 bases in between. The V gene's germline CDR1 is MNHEY and CDR2 SVGAGI. CDR3 residues: CASSPRKSRYGYTF. The CDR3 DNA is TGTGCCAGCAGCCCCCGGAAGTCTCGCTATGGCTACACCTTC.

The chain is built from TRBV9 and TRBJ2-3; D may be TRBD1 (7 bases). Germline loops: CDR1 SGDLS, CDR2 YYNGEE. Trimming stripped 2 bases from V and 1 base from J, with 14 bases between. The CDR3 has 16 amino acids. The CDR3 DNA follows: TGTGCCAGCAGCGTGGAGGGGGCCTCGCGCACAGATACGCAGTATTTT. Protein product: CASSVEGASRTDTQYF.

The rearrangement joins TRBV18 to TRBJ2-2; D is ambiguous. The germline V and J ends were trimmed by 4 bases and 0 bases, with 6 bases remaining between them. CDR1 and CDR2 from the germline V gene are KGHSH and LQKENI. The CDR3 runs to 14 residues. CDR3 sequence (DNA): TGTGCCAGCTCACAACTATCGAACACCGGGGAGCTGTTTTTT. It specifies CASSQLSNTGELFF.

The table lists this clone with a count of one. This rearrangement joins TRBV4-1 to TRBJ1-6, with D possibly TRBD1 on 5 matching bases. The V gene lost 0 bases and the J gene lost 15 bases, with 24 bases spanning the gap. CDR1 is MGHRA and CDR2 is YSYEKL in the germline V gene. CDR3 size: 17 residues. The CDR3: CASSQDGGGTAVGGLHF. In nucleotides, the CDR3 is TGCGCCAGCAGCCAAGATGGGGGAGGGACGGCGGTTGGGGGCCTCCACTTT.

This clone occurred a few times. This chain joins TRBV11-2 and TRBJ1-3, with D perhaps TRBD1 (5 bases). The germline V gene encodes CDR1 SGHAT and CDR2 FQNNGV. Trimming removed 4 bases from V and 0 bases from J, with 7 bases in between. CDR3 length: 14 residues. This CDR3 is CASSYDSSGNTIYF. For the CDR3, the DNA is TGTGCCAGCAGCTATGACAGCTCTGGAAACACCATATATTTT.

The chain carries TRBV29-1 and TRBJ2-7; D is perhaps TRBD2 (5 bases). CDR3 size: 12 residues. V was shortened by 4 bases and J by 0 bases, with 7 bases between the two germline ends. CDR1 is SQVTM, CDR2 ANQGSEA, per germline. The CDR3 loop reads CSVGEPSYEQYF. The CDR3 DNA is TGCAGCGTTGGGGAGCCCTCCTACGAGCAGTACTTC.

Of note for this clone: Other DNA sequences from this sample encode an identical CDR3 as well. This rearrangement joins TRBV11-2 to TRBJ1-5; D is unclear. V lost 0 bases, J lost 0 bases, and 6 bases lay in between. Germline assignment: CDR1 SGHAT and CDR2 FQNNGV. The CDR3 is 15 amino acids. The CDR3 DNA sequence: TGTGCCAGCAGCTTAGATGGAGATAGCAATCAGCCCCAGCATTTT. The encoded protein is CASSLDGDSNQPQHF.